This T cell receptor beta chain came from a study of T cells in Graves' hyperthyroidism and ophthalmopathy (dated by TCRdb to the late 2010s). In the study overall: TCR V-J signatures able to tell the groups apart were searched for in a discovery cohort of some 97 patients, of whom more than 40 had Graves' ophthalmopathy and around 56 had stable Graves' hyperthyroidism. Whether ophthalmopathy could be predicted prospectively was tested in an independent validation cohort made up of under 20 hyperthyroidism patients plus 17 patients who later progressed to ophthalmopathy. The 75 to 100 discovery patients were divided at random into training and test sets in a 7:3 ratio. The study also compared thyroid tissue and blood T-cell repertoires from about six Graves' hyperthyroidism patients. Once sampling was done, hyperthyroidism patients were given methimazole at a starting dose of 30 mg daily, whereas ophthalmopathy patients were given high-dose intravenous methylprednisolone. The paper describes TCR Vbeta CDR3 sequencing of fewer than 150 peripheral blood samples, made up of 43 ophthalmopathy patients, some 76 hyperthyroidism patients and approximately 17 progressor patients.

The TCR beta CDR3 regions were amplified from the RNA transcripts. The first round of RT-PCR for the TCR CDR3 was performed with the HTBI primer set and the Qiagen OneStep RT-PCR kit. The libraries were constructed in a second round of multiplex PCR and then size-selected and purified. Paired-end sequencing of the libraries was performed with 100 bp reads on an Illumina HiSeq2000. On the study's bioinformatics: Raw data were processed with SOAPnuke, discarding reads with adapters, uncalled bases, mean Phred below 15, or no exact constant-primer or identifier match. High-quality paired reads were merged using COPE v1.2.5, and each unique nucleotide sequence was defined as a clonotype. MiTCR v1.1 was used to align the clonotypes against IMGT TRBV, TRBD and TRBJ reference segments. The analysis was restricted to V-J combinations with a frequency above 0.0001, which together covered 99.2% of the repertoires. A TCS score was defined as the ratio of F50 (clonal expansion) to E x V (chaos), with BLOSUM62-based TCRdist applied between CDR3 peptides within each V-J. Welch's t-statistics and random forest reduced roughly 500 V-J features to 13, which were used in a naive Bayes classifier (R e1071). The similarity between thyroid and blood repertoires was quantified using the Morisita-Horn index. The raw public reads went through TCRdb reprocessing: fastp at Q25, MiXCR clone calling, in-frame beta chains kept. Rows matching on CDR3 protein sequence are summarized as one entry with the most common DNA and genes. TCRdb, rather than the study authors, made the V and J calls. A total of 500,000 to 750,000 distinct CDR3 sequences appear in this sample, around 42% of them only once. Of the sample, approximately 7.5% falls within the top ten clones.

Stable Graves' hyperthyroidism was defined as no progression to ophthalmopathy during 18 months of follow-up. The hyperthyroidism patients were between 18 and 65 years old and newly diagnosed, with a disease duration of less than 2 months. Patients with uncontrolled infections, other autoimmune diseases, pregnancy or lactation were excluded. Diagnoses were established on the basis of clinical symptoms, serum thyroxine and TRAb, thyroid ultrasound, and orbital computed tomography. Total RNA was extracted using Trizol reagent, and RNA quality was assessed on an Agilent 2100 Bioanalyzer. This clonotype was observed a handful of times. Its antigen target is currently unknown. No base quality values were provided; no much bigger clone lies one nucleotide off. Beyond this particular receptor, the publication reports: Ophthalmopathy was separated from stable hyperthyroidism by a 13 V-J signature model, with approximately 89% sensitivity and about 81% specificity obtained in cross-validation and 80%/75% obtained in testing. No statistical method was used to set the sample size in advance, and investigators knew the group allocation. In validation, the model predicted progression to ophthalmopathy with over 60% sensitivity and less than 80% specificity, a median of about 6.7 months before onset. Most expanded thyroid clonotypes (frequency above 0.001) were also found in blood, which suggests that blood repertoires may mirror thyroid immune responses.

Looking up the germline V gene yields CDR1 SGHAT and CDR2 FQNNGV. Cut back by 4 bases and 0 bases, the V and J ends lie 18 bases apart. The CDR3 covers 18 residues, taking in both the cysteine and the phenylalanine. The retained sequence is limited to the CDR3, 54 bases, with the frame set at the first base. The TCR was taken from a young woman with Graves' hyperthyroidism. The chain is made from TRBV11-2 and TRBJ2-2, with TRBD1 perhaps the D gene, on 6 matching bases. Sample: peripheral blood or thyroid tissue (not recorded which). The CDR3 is CASSSIQGPLTNTGELFF. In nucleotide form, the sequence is TGTGCCAGCAGCTCGATCCAGGGGCCCCTCACGAACACCGGGGAGCTGTTTTTT.